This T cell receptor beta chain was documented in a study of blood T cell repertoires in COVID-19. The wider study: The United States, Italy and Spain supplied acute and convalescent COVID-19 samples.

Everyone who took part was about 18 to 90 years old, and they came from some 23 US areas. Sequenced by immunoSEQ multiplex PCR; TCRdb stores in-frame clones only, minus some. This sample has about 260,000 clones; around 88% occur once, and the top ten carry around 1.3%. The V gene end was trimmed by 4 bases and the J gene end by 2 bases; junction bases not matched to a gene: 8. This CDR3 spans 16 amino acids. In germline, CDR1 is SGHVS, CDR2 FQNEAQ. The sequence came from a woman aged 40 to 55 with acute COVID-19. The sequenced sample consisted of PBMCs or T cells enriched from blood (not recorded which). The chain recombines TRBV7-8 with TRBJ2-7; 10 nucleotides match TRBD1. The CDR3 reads CASSSRAGTGAYEQYF. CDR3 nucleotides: TGTGCCAGCAGCTCGAGGGCCGGGACAGGGGCCTACGAGCAGTACTTC. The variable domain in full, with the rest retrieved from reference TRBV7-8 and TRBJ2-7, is GAGVSQSPRYKVAKRGQDVALRCDPISGHVSLFWYQQALGQGPEFLTYFQNEAQLDKSGLPSDRFFAERPEGSVSTLKIQRTQQEDSAVYLCASSSRAGTGAYEQYFGPGTRLTVT.